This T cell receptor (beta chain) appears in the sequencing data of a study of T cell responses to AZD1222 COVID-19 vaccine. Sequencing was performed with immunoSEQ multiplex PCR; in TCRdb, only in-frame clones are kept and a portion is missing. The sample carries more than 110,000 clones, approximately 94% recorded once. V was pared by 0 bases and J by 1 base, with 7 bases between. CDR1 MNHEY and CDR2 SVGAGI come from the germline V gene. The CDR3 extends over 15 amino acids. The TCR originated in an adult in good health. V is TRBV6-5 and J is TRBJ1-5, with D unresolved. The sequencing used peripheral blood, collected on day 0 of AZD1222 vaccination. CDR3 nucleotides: TGTGCCAGCAGTTACTCCCCTGGGAGCAATCAGCCCCAGCATTTT. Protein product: CASSYSPGSNQPQHF.